This TCR beta chain was sequenced for a study of T cell responses to AZD1222 COVID-19 vaccine. Turning to this clone: Its antigen is still unknown.

Trimming removed 0 bases from V and 3 bases from J; junction bases left unmatched: 13. The CDR3 sequence is 18 residues long. Germline V gene data show CDR1 as SGDLS and CDR2 as YYNGEE. Method: immunoSEQ multiplex PCR; TCRdb's copy keeps in-frame clones and lacks some. The sample yields tens of thousands of clones, approximately 80% seen once. Study results and caveats: Donors were chiefly white British, with a greater number of females, and clonal diversity was perhaps underestimated. The study reported that nearly half of spike-specific TCRs target unmutated variant regions. The repertoires were collected only after the peak T cell response. It was only a handful of AZD1222 recipients who were seropositive at baseline.

The chain combines TRBV9 with TRBJ2-7; 9 bases match TRBD2. Sequenced here: peripheral blood, sampled on day 0 of AZD1222 vaccination. The clonotype originates from an adult in good health. CDR3 protein: CASSVDIAGEEGSYEQYF. The CDR3 nucleotides are TGTGCCAGCAGCGTAGATATAGCGGGAGAAGAAGGGAGCTACGAGCAGTACTTC.